These 21 T cell receptor beta chains originate from one sample sequenced in a study of blood T cells in healthy people across ages. The second PCR ran about 6 to 12 cycles with a sample-barcoded 5' primer and J-beta primers. TCRdb re-called the 5' RACE reads with MiXCR, one entry per CDR3 protein. Found here are approximately 800,000 distinct CDR3 sequences, about 56% of them singletons; the top ten hold roughly 24%. The sample consisted of blood. The receptors come from a man aged 35-49 years in good health.

The chain recombines TRBV12-3 or TRBV12-4 with TRBJ1-1; unclear D gene. The ends were cut back, 1 base at V and 8 bases at J, with 20 bases in the middle. This CDR3 contains 16 residues. This CDR3 reads CASSLVERVRSFEAFF. CDR3 nucleotides: TGTGCCAGCAGTTTAGTGGAGCGTGTCCGATCGTTCGAAGCTTTCTTT.

This clonotype was observed a few times. The CDR3 spells CASSRRETGELFF. The DNA of the CDR3 is TGTGCCAGCAGCCGCAGGGAAACCGGGGAGCTGTTTTTT. The chain couples TRBV25-1 to TRBJ2-2, with a possible D match to TRBD1 (5 bases). V lost 6 bases and J 5 bases, leaving 10 bases between the germline ends. Germline-derived CDR1 and CDR2 are MGHDK and SYGVNS. The CDR3 is made up of 13 amino acids.

The chain employs TRBV29-1 and TRBJ1-2; maybe TRBD1 (5 bases). The CDR3 has 16 amino acids. The germline gives CDR1 SQVTM, CDR2 ANQGSEA. Trimming took 6 bases from V and 6 from J, leaving 26 bases between them. DNA for the CDR3: TGCAGCGTCGGGGGAGTGGGGCAGGGTTCCGAAAATGGCTACACCTTC. It codes for CSVGGVGQGSENGYTF.

The V call is TRBV12-3 or TRBV12-4, the J call TRBJ2-3; D is unclear. V was trimmed by 3 bases and J by 6 bases, leaving 10 bases between them. The length of the CDR3 is 13 residues. The CDR3 DNA is TGTGCCAGCAGTTTGAGGCCCAAGGATACGCAGTATTTT. Its protein is CASSLRPKDTQYF.

J is TRBJ1-1 and V is TRBV6-5, with D possibly matching TRBD1 (6 bases). V gave up 0 bases and J gave up 8 bases, with 22 bases separating them. The CDR3 totals 17 residues. Germline values: CDR1 MNHEY, CDR2 SVGAGI. CDR3 amino acids: CASSYSGGRRGLQEAFF. For the CDR3, the DNA is TGTGCCAGCAGTTACTCGGGGGGGCGGCGAGGTCTTCAGGAAGCTTTCTTT.

The genes are TRBV7-2 and TRBJ1-2, with D unclear. This CDR3 contains 17 residues. Germline CDR1 SGHTA, CDR2 FQGNSA. The V end was cut by 0 bases, the J end by 4 bases, with 18 bases between. CDR3 sequence (DNA): TGTGCCAGCAGCTTAGCTTTCCAGACGAAAACGGGCTATGGCTACACCTTC. This gives the protein CASSLAFQTKTGYGYTF.

This clonotype has only one observation. This rearrangement joins TRBV11-1 to TRBJ1-2; 8 positions match TRBD1. Germline-derived CDR1 and CDR2 are SGHAT and FQDESV (reference sequence). J lost 4 bases, V lost 4 bases, and 5 bases had no gene match. The CDR3 spans 14 residues. CDR3: CASSSPGGTYGYTF. The CDR3 DNA reads as TGTGCCAGCAGCTCTCCAGGGGGCACCTATGGCTACACCTTC.

This clonotype was seen once. Being one base from a much bigger clone, this may be a read error. The V and J genes are TRBV27 and TRBJ1-1; TRBD1 aligns across 7 bases. This CDR3 has 13 residues. Trimming cost V 5 bases and J 10 bases; bases outside gene matches: 10. Germline CDR1 and CDR2: MNHEY and SMNVEV (reference sequence). The CDR3 is CASSRRQGLGAFF. The CDR3 region has the DNA TGTGCCAGCAGTCGAAGACAGGGTCTCGGAGCTTTCTTT.

The chain couples TRBV20-1 to TRBJ1-5, with D unclear. From germline, CDR1 is DFQATT and CDR2 SNEGSKA (reference sequence). The CDR3 contains 12 residues. Trimming stripped 5 bases from V and 0 bases from J, with 5 bases between. CDR3 residues: CSAVYSNQPQHF. CDR3 nucleotide sequence: TGCAGTGCTGTGTATAGCAATCAGCCCCAGCATTTT.

V gene TRBV28 combines with J gene TRBJ1-5; TRBD1 might be the D (5 bases). Germline V CDR1 and CDR2: MDHEN, SYDVKM. The V end was cut by 6 bases, the J end by 3 bases, with 15 bases between. The CDR3 is made up of 15 amino acids. This CDR3 reads CASSLVGGDNQPQHF. In nucleotides, the CDR3 is TGTGCCAGCAGCCTGGTGGGGGGTGACAATCAGCCCCAGCATTTT.

This clonotype has more than one count but fewer than ten. This chain connects TRBV12-3 or TRBV12-4 to TRBJ2-7, with D possibly being TRBD1 (6 bases). V lost 5 bases and J 2 bases, leaving 16 bases between the germline ends. The CDR3 has 15 amino acids. CDR3 sequence reads: CASSPRETGTYEQYF. The CDR3 coding sequence is TGTGCCAGCAGTCCCCGCGAGACAGGAACCTACGAGCAGTACTTC.

The chain has TRBV6-5 and TRBJ2-7; possibly TRBD2 for D (5 bases). The CDR3 is made up of 9 amino acids. Per germline, CDR1 MNHEY and CDR2 SVGAGI. In DNA, the CDR3 is TGTGCGGGCGGGTATGAGCAGTACTTC. Translation: CAGGYEQYF.

Concerning this clonotype itself: At one of its ends the junction is not consistent with the germline gene, which may arise from a read error. This chain connects TRBV11-2 to TRBJ2-5; TRBD1 matches at 10 bases. This CDR3 comprises 15 residues. From germline, CDR1 is SGHAT and CDR2 FQNNGV. CDR3 residues: CASSSPGTGEETRYF. CDR3 coding DNA: TGTGCCAGCAGCTCTCCCGGGACAGGGGAGGAGACCCGGTACTTC.

In its sample, this clonotype was seen a few times. The rearrangement links TRBV12-3 or TRBV12-4 to TRBJ1-2; weak D call: TRBD1 (5 bases). Trimming shortened V by 1 base and J by 4 bases, and 10 bases separated the two germline ends. CDR3 length equals 14 residues. The CDR3, as DNA: TGTGCCAGCAGTTTAGAGGGGCAGGGCTATGGCTACACCTTC. Translated, it gives CASSLEGQGYGYTF.

The chain joins TRBV20-1 to TRBJ1-1; TRBD1 aligns across 7 bases. Germline CDR1 reads DFQATT; CDR2 reads SNEGSKA (reference sequence). V shed 1 base and J 7 bases; nucleotides not matched to a gene: 9. The CDR3 sequence is 14 residues long. The chain's CDR3 is CSARATNRGGEAFF. Here the CDR3 DNA reads TGCAGTGCTAGAGCCACGAACAGGGGAGGTGAAGCTTTCTTT.

The gene calls are TRBV7-6 and TRBJ2-1, with no clear D. Germline assignment: CDR1 SGHVS and CDR2 FNYEAQ. CDR3 length: 10 amino acids. The ends were cut back, 4 bases at V and 12 bases at J, with 7 bases in the middle. CDR3 nucleotide sequence: TGTGCCAGCAGCTCGCTGACGCAGTTCTTC. This translates into CASSSLTQFF.

V usage is TRBV6-6 and J usage is TRBJ2-7, with D possibly being TRBD2 (7 bases). The J call is uncertain, as TRBJ2-4 better fits the DNA end. Germline-derived CDR1 and CDR2 are MNHNY and SVGAGI (reference sequence). The CDR3 contains 14 residues. CDR3 protein: CASRLRGAANIQYF. The CDR3 DNA is TGTGCCAGTCGCCTTCGGGGGGCCGCAAACATTCAGTACTTC.

This chain connects TRBV12-3 or TRBV12-4 to TRBJ2-3; D remains ambiguous. CDR3 length: 12 amino acids. V was shortened by 3 bases and J by 5 bases, with 6 bases between the two germline ends. CDR3 protein: CASSFNRDTQYF. Here the CDR3 DNA reads TGTGCCAGCAGTTTCAACCGAGATACGCAGTATTTT.

This chain links TRBV7-9 with TRBJ2-7; D is uncertain. The CDR3 runs 18 residues. The germline gives CDR1 SEHNR, CDR2 FQNEAQ (reference sequence). Trimming removed 4 bases at V and 3 bases at J, with 25 bases between. CDR3 DNA: TGTGCCAGCAGCTCTCACCGAGGACGGAACAGTCCTCTCTACGAGCAGTACTTC. The encoded protein is CASSSHRGRNSPLYEQYF.

This clonotype showed up many times. The J gene is TRBJ1-2, the V gene TRBV7-9; D unclear. The germline V gene encodes CDR1 SEHNR and CDR2 FQNEAQ (reference sequence). This CDR3 has 13 residues. The V and J ends lost 1 base and 13 bases respectively, with 16 bases between them. The CDR3 protein is CASSLVPEAVATF. Here the CDR3 DNA reads TGTGCCAGCAGCTTAGTCCCAGAGGCCGTGGCCACCTTC.

This chain links TRBV28 with TRBJ1-5; D is possibly TRBD1 (6 bases). The CDR3 sequence is 13 residues long. The germline CDR1 and CDR2 sequences are MDHEN and SYDVKM. V lost 4 bases and J lost 6, with 10 bases in between. CDR3 region: CASSYRVGQPQHF. DNA of the CDR3: TGTGCCAGCAGTTACAGGGTGGGTCAGCCCCAGCATTTT.